The present T cell receptor (beta chain) was sequenced within a study of identical twins. Notes on the study in general: There is a chance that invariant MAIT and iNKT cells partially muddied zero-insertion analyses. Cord blood beta clonotypes present at high abundance carried fewer insertions; no such pattern appeared in memory repertoires.

The CDR3 has 16 residues. Germline V gene sequence: CDR1 MGHRA, CDR2 YSYEKL. V was clipped by 2 bases and J by 4 bases; unmatched bases: 8. A universal primer site was incorporated via template switching, and the cDNA contained unique molecular identifiers. TCRdb reanalysed the 5' RACE reads using MiXCR and keeps one entry per CDR3 protein. The table shows 690,000 or so distinct CDR3 sequences, with over 8.5% occurring only once. Comments on this clonotype: Its specificity is not known.

These data were also filed under a second study, of yellow fever vaccine responses in identical twins. This second study says: Twins reportedly mounted vaccine T cell responses that seemed partly convergent, partly personalized.

The J gene is TRBJ2-3, the V gene TRBV4-1; 8 bases match TRBD1. Material: PBMCs. The TCR was taken from a woman between 18 and 30 years old in good health. CDR3 sequence (DNA): TGCGCCAGCAGCCAAACGCCGGGACAGGCCGCAGATACGCAGTATTTT. Translating gives CASSQTPGQAADTQYF.